The TCR beta chain under discussion was sequenced for a study of cytomegalovirus exposure and HLA in healthy donors. Both 60 Vbeta primers and 13 Jbeta primers went into the PCR. This table comes from immunoSEQ multiplex PCR, and its TCRdb copy is limited to in-frame clones, with some not included. There are fewer than 180,000 clones in the sample; about four fifths occur only once, and around 3.2% lies in the top ten. V lost 2 bases to trimming and J lost 0 bases, with 8 bases between them. CDR3 length: 15 residues. Per germline, CDR1 MNHEY and CDR2 SMNVEV (reference sequence). A word on this clone: Its antigen is undetermined.

Study findings and constraints: A later analysis associated some 16,000 TCR beta sequences with HLA alleles at a 0.05 false discovery rate. Sequencing depth across donors, presence/absence analyses assumed, was roughly uniform. In a later analysis, V- and J-gene trimming of beta chains associated with a DCLRE1C missense variant, replicated independently.

For this donor, CMV serostatus was not recorded. The source is a human donor in good health. The sample consisted of PBMCs. The chain carries TRBV27 and TRBJ2-1; a possible D gene is TRBD2 (5 bases). The chain's CDR3 is CASSLRSGSYNEQFF. The CDR3 bases are TGTGCCAGCAGTTTAAGGAGCGGCTCCTACAATGAGCAGTTCTTC.